This T cell receptor (beta chain) was profiled in a study of blood T cell repertoires in COVID-19. Overall study: Acute and convalescent COVID-19 samples came from the United States, Italy and Spain. T cells, B-cell-depleted T cells, or PBMCs supplied cDNA or gDNA.

As originally analysed: Estimation of nucleated cell counts relied on the amplification of reference gene primers. Here immunoSEQ multiplex PCR was the method, and the copy in TCRdb shows in-frame clones only, minus some. The DNA gave D and trimming, while V, J and clone size come from that table. The sample holds about 110,000 clones, approximately 90% seen once. The CDR3 totals 13 residues. Trimming removed 3 bases from V and 0 bases from J, with 6 bases in between. Germline lookup yields CDR1 SGDLS and CDR2 YYNGEE. This sequence joins TRBV9 and TRBJ1-1; the D is unclear. The TCR sequence derives from a woman aged 45-65 years with acute or convalescent COVID-19. Sequenced sample: peripheral blood. The CDR3 is CASSEQLNTEAFF. The CDR3 nucleotides are TGTGCCAGCAGCGAGCAACTGAACACTGAAGCTTTCTTT.